Following are 14 T cell receptor beta chains from one sample sequenced in a study of blood T cell repertoires in COVID-19. Profiled with immunoSEQ multiplex PCR; TCRdb holds only in-frame clones, not every one. The table has 200,000 to 250,000 clones, around four fifths seen once. The sequencing input was peripheral blood. Every receptor here comes from a man younger than 45 with active or convalescent COVID-19.

The V and J genes are TRBV5-1 and TRBJ2-3, with TRBD2 matching 10 bases. CDR1 and CDR2 (germline): SGHRS, YFSETQ. With V trimmed by 4 bases and J by 6 bases, 11 bases remained unmatched. There are 16 residues in the CDR3. Here the CDR3 reads CASSIGLADSSDTQYF. CDR3 in DNA: TGCGCCAGCAGCATAGGACTAGCGGATTCTTCGGATACGCAGTATTTT. Supplemented by reference TRBV5-1 and TRBJ2-3, the full variable domain reads KAGVTQTPRYLIKTRGQQVTLSCSPISGHRSVSWYQQTPGQGLQFLFEYFSETQRNKGNFPGRFSGRQFSNSRSEMNVSTLELGDSALYLCASSIGLADSSDTQYFGPGTRLTVL.

This clone has only a few counts. The chain joins TRBV4-3 to TRBJ1-2; D gene unclear. Germline lookup yields CDR1 LGHNA and CDR2 YSLEER. Trimming removed 0 bases from V and 0 bases from J, with 8 bases in between. The CDR3 consists of 15 residues. CDR3 DNA: TGCGCCAGCAGCCAAGAGCTTCAGTCTAACTATGGCTACACCTTC. Translating it yields CASSQELQSNYGYTF.

The chain employs TRBV3-1 (or the pseudogene TRBV3-2) and TRBJ2-7; 9 bases map to TRBD1. CDR3 length equals 15 residues. Trimming at V came to 4 bases and at J to 5 bases, leaving 9 bases not matched to a gene. CDR1 and CDR2 (germline): LGHDT, YNNKEL (reference sequence). The CDR3 is CASSPSGQGFHEQYF. In DNA, the CDR3 is TGTGCCAGCAGCCCCTCCGGACAGGGGTTCCACGAGCAGTACTTC.

The V gene is TRBV5-8, the J gene TRBJ2-3; TRBD2 matches at 10 bases. The V segment lost 2 bases and the J segment 6 bases; nucleotides outside the gene matches: 6. The CDR3 extends over 15 amino acids. The V gene's germline CDR1 is SGHTS and CDR2 YDEGEE. The CDR3 DNA reads as TGTGCCAGCAGCTTAGCGGGGGGGCGAGTGGATACGCAGTATTTT. This translates into CASSLAGGRVDTQYF.

The V and J genes are TRBV13 and TRBJ2-1, with a tentative D call TRBD1 (5 bases). Trimming shortened V by 5 bases and J by 8 bases, and 16 bases separated the two germline ends. Germline V gene data show CDR1 as PRHDT and CDR2 as FYEKMQ (reference sequence). The CDR3 is 14 residues long. CDR3 region: CASSPGQGGDEQFF. CDR3 bases: TGTGCCAGCAGCCCCGGGCAGGGTGGCGATGAGCAGTTCTTC.

This sequence joins TRBV4-3 and TRBJ2-1; D gene unclear. CDR1 LGHNA and CDR2 YSLEER come from the germline V gene. This CDR3 is built from 15 residues. V lost 1 base to trimming and J lost 0 bases, with 7 bases between them. CDR3 in amino acids: CASSQVTGSYNEQFF. CDR3 DNA sequence: TGCGCCAGCAGCCAAGTGACGGGCTCCTACAATGAGCAGTTCTTC.

The rearrangement links TRBV28 to TRBJ1-2; maybe TRBD1 (5 bases). V lost 6 bases and J 4 bases, leaving 12 bases between the germline ends. The CDR3 length is 13 residues. CDR1 is MDHEN, CDR2 SYDVKM, per germline. CDR3 sequence reads: CASSLTGAYGYTF. CDR3 bases: TGTGCCAGCAGCCTAACTGGGGCCTATGGCTACACCTTC.

This chain links TRBV6-5 with TRBJ1-5; tentative D call: TRBD1 (5 bases). CDR1 is MNHEY, CDR2 SVGAGI, per germline. The CDR3 sequence is 14 residues long. V lost 5 bases and J lost 4, with 12 bases in between. The CDR3 region is CASSRDGTNQPQHF. The CDR3 coding sequence is TGTGCCAGCAGTCGGGACGGGACTAATCAGCCCCAGCATTTT.

V usage is TRBV7-9 and J usage is TRBJ1-3; no definite D call. CDR3 length: 16 amino acids. The V end lost 5 bases, the J end lost 5 bases, and 19 bases lay between the germline ends. The germline V gene has CDR1 SEHNR and CDR2 FQNEAQ (reference sequence). The DNA of the CDR3 is TGTGCCAGCAGCATTGCCGAAAGGGAGTTGAGAAACACCATATATTTT. Translating it yields CASSIAERELRNTIYF.

A word on this clone: The final CDR3 position lacks the conserved phenylalanine or tryptophan, pointing to a likely read error. The limits of the CDR3 on the DNA are not certain, so only TCRdb's listed CDR3 is given. The chain links TRBV24-1 to TRBJ2-7; the table's D call, TRBD1, has no DNA check behind it. In germline, CDR1 is KGHDR, CDR2 SFDVKD. The length of the CDR3 is 8 amino acids, counting both ends. The CDR3 here is CATRDTGN.

This chain uses TRBV5-1 with TRBJ1-1; D perhaps matches TRBD1 (5 bases). Germline assignment: CDR1 SGHRS and CDR2 YFSETQ. This CDR3 has 14 amino acids. Trimming cost V 2 bases and J 2 bases, with 10 bases left between them. The DNA for the CDR3 is TGCGCCAGCAGCTTCGACAGATCCAACACTGAAGCTTTCTTT. Its translation is CASSFDRSNTEAFF.

Remarks on this clone: Within the sample, other DNA sequences also encode this same CDR3. V usage is TRBV6-5 and J usage is TRBJ1-1, with D tentatively TRBD1 (5 bases). V was shortened by 0 bases and J by 2 bases, with 7 bases between the two germline ends. The length of the CDR3 is 14 residues. Germline CDR1 is MNHEY and CDR2 is SVGAGI. CDR3 bases: TGTGCCAGCAGTTACTCAACAGGTAACACTGAAGCTTTCTTT. Its protein is CASSYSTGNTEAFF.

The chain carries TRBV11-2 and TRBJ2-1; 14 bases are shared with TRBD2. Germline trimming cut 3 bases from V and 12 bases from J; bases unmatched to any gene: 7. This CDR3 has 15 residues. CDR1 SGHAT and CDR2 FQNNGV come from the germline V gene. Here the CDR3 reads CASSFGTSGSFVQFF. CDR3 in DNA: TGTGCCAGCAGCTTTGGGACTAGCGGGAGTTTCGTGCAGTTCTTC.

The chain is built from TRBV4-1 and TRBJ2-1; unclear D gene. V was pared by 1 base and J by 4 bases, with 8 bases between. Germline V gene lookup returns CDR1 MGHRA and CDR2 YSYEKL. The CDR3 length is 14 residues. This CDR3 is CASSQGLLYNEQFF. CDR3 in DNA: TGCGCCAGCAGCCAAGGTCTCTTATACAATGAGCAGTTCTTC.